This T cell receptor beta chain stems from a study of blood T cell repertoires in COVID-19. Study information: Sites in the United States, Italy and Spain provided acute and convalescent COVID-19 samples. T cells, B-cell-depleted T cells, or PBMCs provided the cDNA or gDNA that served as material.

It was during active infection that Seattle patients were enrolled and then longitudinally followed. Germline lookup yields CDR1 MNHEY and CDR2 SMNVEV (reference sequence). The germline V and J ends were trimmed by 8 bases and 1 base, with 29 bases remaining between them. This CDR3 contains 20 residues. As originally analysed: Reference gene primer amplification yielded estimated nucleated cell counts. Sequenced by immunoSEQ multiplex PCR; TCRdb stores in-frame clones only, minus some. D and trimming come from the DNA, and the V and J calls and clone size come from that table. The table shows hundreds of thousands of clones, with more than 75% occurring only once.

This chain joins TRBV27 and TRBJ1-4, with a tentative D call TRBD1 (6 bases). The source material was peripheral blood. The origin of this receptor is a woman aged 60 to 75 with COVID-19, enrolled during active disease. CDR3 bases: TGTGCCAGCCCCCTGCCCGGGACATACCTAACGGTGGGAACTAATGAAAAACTGTTTTTT. Translated: CASPLPGTYLTVGTNEKLFF.